The present entry profiles one TCR beta chain with its context. These data come from a study of T cell responses to AZD1222 COVID-19 vaccine. CDR3 length: 15 amino acids. V shed 4 bases and J 10 bases; nucleotides not matched to a gene: 9. Germline V gives CDR1 LNHNV, CDR2 YYDKDF (reference sequence). Profiled with immunoSEQ multiplex PCR; TCRdb holds only in-frame clones, not every one. The profile shows about 160,000 clones, more than 75% of them singletons. The source is an adult who received the AZD1222 COVID-19 vaccine. Sequences were derived from peripheral blood, sampled 28 days after the second AZD1222 dose. J is TRBJ2-1 and V is TRBV15; TRBD2 matches 11 bases. Here the CDR3 reads CATSTPRGTSGEQFF. The CDR3 coding sequence is TGTGCCACCAGCACCCCTAGGGGGACTAGCGGAGAGCAGTTCTTC.